One and the same sample provided the 7 T cell receptor beta chains below, sequenced in a study of blood T cell repertoires in COVID-19. Assay: immunoSEQ multiplex PCR; the TCRdb copy retains only in-frame clones and omits some. The data contain tens of thousands of clones, more than 75% of them singletons. Sequenced: peripheral blood. These receptors came from a man between 65 and 80 years old with acute or convalescent COVID-19.

The rearrangement links TRBV9 to TRBJ2-7; 13 bases are a match to TRBD2. The germline V gene has CDR1 SGDLS and CDR2 YYNGEE. This CDR3 is 16 amino acids long. The V and J ends lost 3 bases and 2 bases, in that order; junction bases with no gene match: 5. The CDR3 DNA follows: TGTGCCAGCAGCGGGACTAGCGGGGGTCCACCCTACGAGCAGTACTTC. Amino acids: CASSGTSGGPPYEQYF.

The V gene is TRBV18, the J gene TRBJ1-3; no reliable D call. CDR1 and CDR2 from the germline V gene are KGHSH and LQKENI. Between the trimmed V and J ends, which lost 6 bases and 0 bases, there was a span of 12 bases. The CDR3 has 15 amino acids. The CDR3 is CASSPTTLSGNTIYF. DNA of the CDR3: TGTGCCAGCTCGCCTACGACACTCTCTGGAAACACCATATATTTT.

The chain recombines TRBV24-1 with TRBJ1-1; no definite D call. With 7 bases removed from V and 3 bases from J, the gap between germline ends came to 11 bases. Germline values: CDR1 KGHDR, CDR2 SFDVKD. The CDR3 runs 13 residues. CDR3 residues: CATRNTGYTEAFF. CDR3 DNA sequence: TGTGCCACCAGAAACACGGGATACACTGAAGCTTTCTTT.

CDR3 sequence (DNA): TGTGCCAGCAGCCAATTGGAGGTCCCGTGGCAGTACTTC. Its translation: CASSQLEVPWQYF. The V call is TRBV14, the J call TRBJ2-7, with D tentatively TRBD2 (5 bases). The V end was cut by 2 bases, the J end by 9 bases, with 14 bases between. The CDR3 spans 13 residues. Germline V CDR1 and CDR2: SGHDN, FVKESK.

The rearrangement links TRBV7-8 to TRBJ1-1; no definite D call. The germline V gene has CDR1 SGHVS and CDR2 FQNEAQ. The CDR3 is 14 residues long. The V gene lost 5 bases and the J gene lost 8 bases, with 18 bases spanning the gap. DNA for the CDR3: TGTGCCAGCAGCCCCCGCGACGCAGGTAGGGAAGCTTTCTTT. Protein sequence: CASSPRDAGREAFF.

The chain links TRBV5-6 to TRBJ2-2; D is uncertain. This CDR3 region has 13 residues. The germline V gene has CDR1 SGHDT and CDR2 YYEEEE. Trimming took off 1 base at V and 6 bases at J, with 7 bases between the two ends. CDR3: CASSLRPAGELFF. The CDR3 nucleotides are TGTGCCAGCAGCTTGCGTCCCGCCGGGGAGCTGTTTTTT.

The chain couples TRBV27 to TRBJ2-7; TRBD1 might be the D (6 bases). The CDR3 is 11 amino acids. The germline V gene encodes CDR1 MNHEY and CDR2 SMNVEV (reference sequence). V shed 8 bases and J shed 7 bases, with 12 bases lying between them. The DNA of the CDR3 is TGTGCCAGCTTACAGGGTGAAGAGCAGTACTTC. Amino acids: CASLQGEEQYF.